These T cell receptor beta chains were read from a single sample in a study of T cell clusters in autoimmune cytopenias. TCRdb re-called the multiplex PCR reads; one entry per CDR3 protein, DNA not given. There are some 3,000 distinct CDR3 sequences in the sample, with approximately 30% held by the top ten. The sequenced sample consisted of peripheral blood. The receptors were gathered from a human donor with an autoimmune cytopenia or autoimmune hepatitis (not recorded which). Each CDR3 is given with its conserved first and last residue. Fields, in order: J gene, clone size, V gene, CDR3 protein. Some rows mark clone size as missing; the rest say once, few, many or name a class of expanded clone.

>TRBJ2-6|medium-sized|TRBV19
CATRGWRGSGANVLTF
>TRBJ2-1|medium-sized|TRBV10-3
CAISDEREGINEQFF
>TRBJ2-3|medium-sized|TRBV15
CATSRERGGTGTDTQYF
>TRBJ2-1|-|TRBV6-5
CASSLAGPNVQFF
>TRBJ1-4|medium-sized|TRBV5-1
CASAPEAQTNEKLFF
>TRBJ1-2|large|TRBV29-1
CSARTGYGYTF
>TRBJ2-3|medium-sized|TRBV19
CASGYTSTDTQYF
>TRBJ1-1|-|TRBV27
CASSLGGITEAFF
>TRBJ1-2|-|TRBV27
CASSLGGAGYGYTF
>TRBJ2-5|-|TRBV20-1
CSARDQGRETQYF
>TRBJ2-1|-|TRBV7-9
CASSGGLEQFF
>TRBJ1-2|-|TRBV7-2
CASSPEGIADGYTF
>TRBJ1-5|-|TRBV20-1
CSARAQGVGPQHF
>TRBJ2-2|large|TRBV29-1
CSVLKSGRAYPGELFF
>TRBJ2-1|-|TRBV7-3
CASSESGTRSYNEQFF
>TRBJ1-4|-|TRBV20-1
CSARGGGRGREKLFF
>TRBJ2-3|-|TRBV4-2
CASSQTGGPTDTQYF
>TRBJ2-1|hyperexpanded|TRBV27
CASSLGRASYNEQFF
>TRBJ2-7|medium-sized|TRBV20-1
CSAPLGGNYEQYF
>TRBJ1-5|-|TRBV19
CASSQGGSRSNQPQHF
>TRBJ1-2|medium-sized|TRBV19
CASSPVPYGYTF
>TRBJ1-6|medium-sized|TRBV4-3
CASSQDYQAQGRSLWGNSPLHF
>TRBJ1-1|medium-sized|TRBV19
CASTFGGYTEAFF
>TRBJ2-7|-|TRBV5-6
CASSFQTGGDEQYF
>TRBJ1-1|medium-sized|TRBV6-1
CASNQKTGTGNTEAFF
>TRBJ1-2|medium-sized|TRBV6-5
CASSYDRDYGYTF
>TRBJ1-1|-|TRBV4-3
CASSQDYSTEAFF
>TRBJ2-5|-|TRBV5-1
CASSSAPQETQYF
>TRBJ1-6|-|TRBV7-9
CASSPSSGTLNSPLHF
>TRBJ1-2|medium-sized|TRBV4-3
CASSQVYRGYGYTF
>TRBJ2-5|-|TRBV5-6
CASSLGLAGVEGETQYF
>TRBJ2-1|medium-sized|TRBV11-1
CASSLTQTGNNEQFF
>TRBJ2-7|-|TRBV7-2
CASSPPVTSGEQYF
>TRBJ2-5|medium-sized|TRBV6-1
CASSPSRWFIDSKETQYF
>TRBJ2-4|large|TRBV29-1
CSVGSGEGFIQYF
>TRBJ1-1|medium-sized|TRBV30
CAWSVGGAEAFF
>TRBJ2-6|medium-sized|TRBV4-3
CASSPGIGLAGVRGANVLTF
>TRBJ2-1|medium-sized|TRBV7-9
CASSQNLPGTVSYNEQFF
>TRBJ1-2|medium-sized|TRBV19
CASTAWGTDYGYTF
>TRBJ2-2|medium-sized|TRBV5-5
CASSLTSQNTGELFF
>TRBJ1-2|medium-sized|TRBV6-2/TRBV6-3
CASSPGTVVGYTF
>TRBJ2-7|-|TRBV20-1
CSARKGLREQYF
>TRBJ2-1|medium-sized|TRBV7-9
CASSLGGGRALNEQFF